The 15 T cell receptor beta chains below all came from one sample that was sequenced in a study of PD-L1 blockade in urothelial cancer. Generated by immunoSEQ multiplex PCR, the TCRdb table keeps only in-frame clones and is missing some. The table shows 130,000 or so clones, with approximately 88% occurring only once. The time point is: pretreatment peripheral blood. Here the sequenced sample was PBMCs, taken around atezolizumab (anti-PD-L1) treatment. The receptors come from a man aged 50-59 years with urothelial cancer.

This clone was picked up one time. The V gene is TRBV30, the J gene TRBJ2-7, with 9 nucleotides matching TRBD1. CDR1 and CDR2 from the germline V gene are GTSNPN and SVGIG (reference sequence). The CDR3 extends over 12 amino acids. J gave up 13 bases and V 0 bases, and 7 bases lay outside the gene matches. CDR3 sequence reads: CAWSVHGTGFYF. In DNA form, the CDR3 reads TGTGCCTGGAGTGTACACGGGACAGGGTTCTACTTC.

The sample holds one count of this clone. V is TRBV7-9 and J is TRBJ2-7; TRBD2 matches 9 bases. The CDR3 runs to 14 residues. CDR1 SEHNR and CDR2 FQNEAQ come from the germline V gene (reference sequence). V lost 8 bases and J lost 2; bases outside the gene matches: 7. The CDR3 DNA reads as TGTGCCAGCGCGAATAGCGGGAGTCCCTACGAGCAGTACTTC. This sequence encodes CASANSGSPYEQYF.

This sequence joins TRBV2 and TRBJ2-3; possible D gene TRBD2, 5 bases. CDR3 length: 13 amino acids. Germline V lookup: CDR1 SNHLY, CDR2 FYNNEI. With 8 bases removed from V and 2 bases from J, the gap between germline ends came to 11 bases. The chain's CDR3 is CASFRRVTDTQYF. The CDR3 region has the DNA TGTGCCAGCTTTAGGCGGGTCACAGATACGCAGTATTTT.

The V and J genes are TRBV18 and TRBJ2-1, with 8 bases identical to TRBD1. The CDR3 extends over 16 amino acids. V gave up 1 base and J gave up 7 bases; unmatched junction bases: 9. Germline V gene sequence: CDR1 KGHSH, CDR2 LQKENI. The CDR3 reads CASSPLGQGASNEQFF. CDR3 DNA sequence: TGTGCCAGCTCACCACTAGGGCAGGGGGCTAGTAATGAGCAGTTCTTC.

This sequence joins TRBV30 and TRBJ1-6, with unresolved D. The CDR3 is 13 residues long. In germline, CDR1 is GTSNPN, CDR2 SVGIG (reference sequence). The V and J ends lost 0 bases and 10 bases respectively, with 10 bases between them. The CDR3: CAWSVGPGSPLHF. CDR3 in DNA: TGTGCCTGGAGTGTAGGCCCCGGGTCACCCCTCCACTTT.

CDR3 sequence reads: CATTRKDILIAEAFF. CDR3 in DNA: TGTGCCACAACTCGAAAGGACATTTTAATCGCTGAAGCTTTCTTT. The V call is TRBV28, the J call TRBJ1-1; D may be TRBD1 (5 bases). Germline assignment: CDR1 MDHEN and CDR2 SYDVKM. Trimming stripped 10 bases from V and 6 bases from J, with 24 bases between. CDR3 length: 15 residues.

This rearrangement joins TRBV11-2 to TRBJ2-1, with 7 bases aligning to TRBD2. Germline CDR1 is SGHAT and CDR2 is FQNNGV. The length of the CDR3 is 16 residues. V lost 1 base to trimming and J lost 5 bases; unmatched junction nucleotides: 8. CDR3 bases: TGTGCCAGCAGCTTAGGCGCGGGAGCTTTGAACAATGAGCAGTTCTTC. It yields the protein CASSLGAGALNNEQFF.

The chain carries TRBV11-2 and TRBJ2-7; D possibly corresponds to TRBD2 (6 bases). The CDR3 runs to 15 residues. Between the trimmed V and J ends, which lost 1 base and 6 bases, there was a span of 16 bases. Per germline, CDR1 SGHAT and CDR2 FQNNGV. The CDR3 here is CASSLVRGASAEQYF. As DNA, the CDR3 is TGTGCCAGCAGCTTAGTGCGGGGAGCCTCGGCCGAGCAGTACTTC.

V gene TRBV5-6 combines with J gene TRBJ2-1; 9 nucleotides agree with TRBD2. Germline assignment: CDR1 SGHDT and CDR2 YYEEEE. V dropped 0 bases and J dropped 8; count of bases not matched to a gene: 9. This CDR3 is 16 amino acids long. The CDR3, as DNA: TGTGCCAGCAGCTTGGATGCGGGAGGGCTCTTCGATGAGCAGTTCTTC. It yields the protein CASSLDAGGLFDEQFF.

This chain uses TRBV2 with TRBJ2-1, with TRBD2 identical over 12 bases. The CDR3 runs to 17 residues. V lost 5 bases and J lost 2; bases outside the gene matches: 7. CDR1 SNHLY and CDR2 FYNNEI come from the germline V gene. The CDR3 loop reads CASSRTSGTPPYNEQFF. In DNA form, the CDR3 reads TGTGCCAGCAGTCGGACTAGCGGGACTCCCCCCTACAATGAGCAGTTCTTC.

This chain links TRBV28 with TRBJ2-3; D might be TRBD1 (6 bases). In germline, CDR1 is MDHEN, CDR2 SYDVKM. This CDR3 contains 15 residues. Deletions cut 5 bases from V and 2 bases from J, with 14 bases between. The DNA for the CDR3 is TGTGCCAGCAGTACCCGACAGGTTCTCACAGATACGCAGTATTTT. This gives the protein CASSTRQVLTDTQYF.

This sequence joins TRBV30 and TRBJ2-1, with a weak D call TRBD2 (5 bases). Germline loops: CDR1 GTSNPN, CDR2 SVGIG (reference sequence). V lost 0 bases and J lost 9, with 9 bases in between. This CDR3 has 12 amino acids. CDR3 sequence reads: CAWSVRAVEQFF. The CDR3 nucleotides are TGTGCCTGGAGTGTACGAGCGGTTGAGCAGTTCTTC. Looking up the rest from reference TRBV30 and TRBJ2-1 gives the full variable domain: SQTIHQWPATLVQPVGSPLSLECTVEGTSNPNLYWYRQAAGRGLQLLFYSVGIGQISSEVPQNLSASRPQDRQFILSSKKLLLSDSGFYLCAWSVRAVEQFFGPGTRLTVL.

The chain employs TRBV4-1 and TRBJ2-3; D is perhaps TRBD1 (5 bases). This CDR3 comprises 14 residues. Germline CDR1 is MGHRA and CDR2 is YSYEKL. V dropped 0 bases and J dropped 8 bases, with 12 bases sitting between them. For the CDR3, the DNA is TGCGCCAGCAGCCAAGATGTAAGGGGCGGTACGCAGTATTTT. It is translated as CASSQDVRGGTQYF.

The rearrangement joins TRBV5-8 to TRBJ2-5, with 14 bases identical to TRBD2. The V segment lost 4 bases and the J segment 5 bases; nucleotides outside the gene matches: 7. Germline V gene lookup returns CDR1 SGHTS and CDR2 YDEGEE. The CDR3 length is 16 residues. CDR3 bases: TGTGCCAGCAGCGGCGGGACTAGCGGGAGACTTGAGACCCAGTACTTC. As protein: CASSGGTSGRLETQYF.

The sample holds a few counts of this clone. V is TRBV19 and J is TRBJ1-1; D is undetermined. V was clipped by 7 bases and J by 0 bases, with 9 bases between them. The germline CDR1 and CDR2 sequences are LNHDA and SQIVND (reference sequence). CDR3 size: 13 residues. The CDR3 sequence is CASKRVMNTEAFF. CDR3 DNA: TGTGCCAGTAAGCGAGTCATGAACACTGAAGCTTTCTTT.